A single sample is the source of the 29 T cell receptor beta chains below, sequenced in a study of cytomegalovirus exposure and HLA in healthy donors. Primers: 60 Vbeta forward and 13 Jbeta reverse. Clones were sequenced by immunoSEQ multiplex PCR, and TCRdb holds only the in-frame ones, with some missing. The data hold over 85,000 clones, with over 80% observed a single time. Sequenced: PBMCs. Receptor source: a female donor in good health and CMV-seropositive.

The J gene is TRBJ2-3, the V gene TRBV11-2, with 8 bases lining up with TRBD1. CDR1 SGHAT and CDR2 FQNNGV come from the germline V gene. With 5 bases clipped from V and 2 bases from J, the junction kept 6 bases outside the gene matches. This CDR3 is built from 15 residues. In DNA form, the CDR3 reads TGTGCCAGCAGCGACACAGGGGGGAACACAGATACGCAGTATTTT. This encodes CASSDTGGNTDTQYF.

This clone has just one count. This chain connects TRBV6-5 to TRBJ2-5, with 10 bases that match TRBD2. With V trimmed by 6 bases and J by 0 bases, 4 bases remained unmatched. Germline V gene sequence: CDR1 MNHEY, CDR2 SVGAGI. This CDR3 comprises 15 residues. Written as DNA, the CDR3 is TGTGCCAGCAGGCCGGGACTAGCGTACCAAGAGACCCAGTACTTC. Protein sequence: CASRPGLAYQETQYF.

The CDR3 reads CASSRDRFYEQYF. The DNA of the CDR3 is TGTGCCAGCAGCCGGGACAGGTTCTACGAGCAGTACTTC. The chain has TRBV7-2 and TRBJ2-7; 8 bases align to TRBD1. The CDR3 spans 13 residues. Looked up from germline, CDR1 is SGHTA and CDR2 is FQGNSA. V lost 5 bases, J lost 3 bases, and 3 bases stayed unmatched.

V gene TRBV10-3 combines with J gene TRBJ1-1, with D tentatively TRBD1 (6 bases). The CDR3 spans 11 residues. The V and J ends lost 10 bases and 9 bases respectively, with 15 bases between them. CDR1 is ENHRY, CDR2 SYGVKD, per germline. CDR3 residues: CATKTGEKAFF. In DNA form, the CDR3 reads TGTGCCACAAAGACAGGCGAGAAAGCTTTCTTT.

In this sample, this clone turned up a few times. J is TRBJ1-5 and V is TRBV30, with 11 nucleotides matching TRBD1. Germline assignment: CDR1 GTSNPN and CDR2 SVGIG (reference sequence). The CDR3 is 15 residues long. V lost 4 bases to trimming and J lost 1 base; unmatched junction nucleotides: 3. In DNA, the CDR3 is TGTGCCTGGAAGGGACAGGGGGGGAGCAATCAGCCCCAGCATTTT. This encodes CAWKGQGGSNQPQHF.

The CDR3 here is CASSESRGLSGNTIYF. The DNA of the CDR3 is TGCGCCAGCAGTGAGTCGAGGGGGCTCTCTGGAAACACCATATATTTT. The chain couples TRBV10-1 to TRBJ1-3, with 7 bases fitting TRBD1. This CDR3 contains 16 residues. CDR1 and CDR2 (germline): WNHNN, SYGVQD (reference sequence). The V gene end was trimmed by 0 bases and the J gene end by 0 bases; junction bases not matched to a gene: 2.

Note on this clone: A read error may account for a junction end that differs from germline. The chain couples TRBV29-1 to TRBJ1-1, with D maybe TRBD1 (5 bases). In germline, CDR1 is SQVTM, CDR2 ANQGSEA. CDR3 length: 12 residues. CDR3: CSVGHPNAEAFF. The CDR3 region has the DNA TGCAGCGTAGGACACCCGAACGCTGAAGCTTTCTTT.

The CDR3 protein is CASSIAVNTGGSNTEAFF. CDR3 coding DNA: TGTGCCAGTAGTATAGCCGTTAATACAGGGGGCAGCAACACTGAAGCTTTCTTT. The rearrangement links TRBV19 to TRBJ1-1; 9 positions match TRBD1. J gave up 2 bases and V 1 base, and 11 bases lay outside the gene matches. Germline assignment: CDR1 LNHDA and CDR2 SQIVND (reference sequence). The CDR3 sequence is 18 residues long.

The chain employs TRBV11-2 and TRBJ1-6, with 7 bases identical to TRBD1. After removal of 5 bases from V and 11 bases from J, the junction contained 6 bases not matched to a gene. This CDR3 contains 13 residues. Germline CDR1 reads SGHAT; CDR2 reads FQNNGV. This chain's CDR3 is CASSQGVQTPLHF. The DNA of the CDR3 is TGTGCCAGCAGCCAGGGGGTCCAGACACCCCTCCACTTT.

The CDR3: CASSLRGGGPYEQYF. CDR3 nucleotides: TGTGCCAGCAGCTTAAGGGGCGGGGGCCCCTACGAGCAGTACTTC. The rearrangement joins TRBV7-9 to TRBJ2-7, with TRBD2 as a possible D gene (7 bases). With 2 bases removed from V and 2 bases from J, the gap between germline ends came to 13 bases. CDR1 and CDR2 from the germline V gene are SEHNR and FQNEAQ (reference sequence). This CDR3 has 15 amino acids.

The CDR3 nucleotides read TGTGCCAGCTCCCGTAAGACAGGGGTCTCTGAAGCTTTCTTT. Translating it yields CASSRKTGVSEAFF. J is TRBJ1-1 and V is TRBV18, with 8 nucleotides matching TRBD1. Germline CDR1 is KGHSH and CDR2 is LQKENI. The CDR3 length is 14 residues. The J segment lost 6 bases and the V segment lost 6 bases, leaving 9 bases of the junction unmatched. The variable domain in full, with the rest retrieved from reference TRBV18 and TRBJ1-1, is NAGVMQNPRHLVRRRGQEARLRCSPMKGHSHVYWYRQLPEEGLKFMVYLQKENIIDESGMPKERFSAEFPKEGPSILRIQQVVRGDSAAYFCASSRKTGVSEAFFGQGTRLTVV.

The V and J genes are TRBV25-1 and TRBJ1-4; unclear D gene. V gave up 3 bases and J gave up 8 bases, with 16 bases separating them. Germline CDR1 is MGHDK and CDR2 is SYGVNS. The CDR3 sequence is 15 residues long. The CDR3 here is CASSDPERGSEKLFF. In DNA form, the CDR3 reads TGTGCCAGCAGTGACCCGGAGCGGGGTAGCGAAAAACTGTTTTTT.

The rearrangement uses TRBV6-6 and TRBJ1-4, with a tentative D call TRBD1 (5 bases). The ends were cut back, 9 bases at V and 7 bases at J, with 18 bases in the middle. The CDR3 is made up of 14 amino acids. The germline CDR1 and CDR2 sequences are MNHNY and SVGAGI (reference sequence). Written as DNA, the CDR3 is TGTGCCAGTACGACCCGGGGGGTCGGTGAAAAACTGTTTTTT. It encodes CASTTRGVGEKLFF.

The chain employs TRBV19 and TRBJ2-2; 10 positions agree with TRBD1. Germline CDR1 LNHDA, CDR2 SQIVND (reference sequence). V shed 6 bases, J shed 7 bases, and the junction held 8 bases outside the gene matches. This CDR3 is built from 15 residues. CDR3 region: CASSSGTGERGELFF. CDR3 bases: TGTGCCAGTAGCTCCGGGACAGGGGAACGCGGGGAGCTGTTTTTT. Full variable domain (missing parts from reference TRBV19 and TRBJ2-2): DGGITQSPKYLFRKEGQNVTLSCEQNLNHDAMYWYRQDPGQGLRLIYYSQIVNDFQKGDIAEGYSVSREKKESFPLTVTSAQKNPTAFYLCASSSGTGERGELFFGEGSRLTVL.

V gene TRBV2 combines with J gene TRBJ2-7, with 8 bases that match TRBD1. With 6 bases clipped from V and 2 bases from J, the junction kept 0 bases outside the gene matches. The CDR3 has 12 residues. Germline V gene sequence: CDR1 SNHLY, CDR2 FYNNEI. The CDR3 DNA reads TGTGCCAGCAGGGACAGGGCCTACGAGCAGTACTTC. Residues: CASRDRAYEQYF.

The J gene is TRBJ1-4, the V gene TRBV9, with D unresolved. V was clipped by 1 base and J by 7 bases, with 14 bases between them. The CDR3 covers 15 residues. Looked up from germline, CDR1 is SGDLS and CDR2 is YYNGEE. The CDR3 bases are TGTGCCAGCAGCGTATCTCGGGGTGGAGGTGAAAAACTGTTTTTT. Protein: CASSVSRGGGEKLFF.

V usage is TRBV5-4 and J usage is TRBJ2-6; the match to TRBD1 covers 7 bases. CDR1 SGHNT and CDR2 YYREEE come from the germline V gene (reference sequence). This CDR3 has 15 amino acids. After removal of 4 bases from V and 3 bases from J, the junction contained 4 bases not matched to a gene. The CDR3: CASSRGTDGANVLTF. CDR3 DNA: TGTGCCAGCAGCAGAGGGACAGATGGGGCCAACGTCCTGACTTTC.

The J gene is TRBJ2-7, the V gene TRBV6-5; the D gene is possibly TRBD1 (5 bases). The length of the CDR3 is 13 residues. Germline-derived CDR1 and CDR2 are MNHEY and SVGAGI. The V gene lost 4 bases and the J gene lost 0 bases, with 7 bases spanning the gap. This CDR3 is CASSLGHSYEQYF. CDR3 nucleotides: TGTGCCAGCAGTTTAGGACACTCCTACGAGCAGTACTTC.

This clone was found once. The chain recombines TRBV6-5 with TRBJ2-1; TRBD2 is a possible D gene (5 bases). V was pared by 6 bases and J by 5 bases, with 14 bases between. Per germline, CDR1 MNHEY and CDR2 SVGAGI. CDR3 length: 14 residues. CDR3 nucleotide sequence: TGTGCCAGCAGCCCTCTCCGGGGTAACAATGAGCAGTTCTTC. As protein: CASSPLRGNNEQFF.

The genes are TRBV19 and TRBJ1-3; D uncertain. Trimming left V 5 bases short and J 0 bases short, with 5 bases between. The CDR3 loop spans 13 amino acids. In germline, CDR1 is LNHDA, CDR2 SQIVND (reference sequence). CDR3: CASSLSSGNTIYF. In nucleotides, the CDR3 is TGTGCCAGTAGTCTAAGCTCTGGAAACACCATATATTTT.

This sequence joins TRBV5-1 and TRBJ1-2; 8 bases line up with TRBD1. The V gene end was trimmed by 0 bases and the J gene end by 5 bases; junction bases not matched to a gene: 3. Germline loops: CDR1 SGHRS, CDR2 YFSETQ. This CDR3 has 14 residues. CDR3 sequence (DNA): TGCGCCAGCAGCTTGGGGGGACAGGTGTATGGCTACACCTTC. It specifies CASSLGGQVYGYTF.

V usage is TRBV18 and J usage is TRBJ1-2; D is undetermined. Trimming pared 3 bases from V and 7 bases from J, leaving 9 bases between. Germline V gene sequence: CDR1 KGHSH, CDR2 LQKENI. There are 12 residues in the CDR3. CDR3 DNA sequence: TGTGCCAGCTCACCCCCGAGAGTTGGCTACACCTTC. It yields the protein CASSPPRVGYTF. The full variable domain, its missing parts supplied by reference TRBV18 and TRBJ1-2, is NAGVMQNPRHLVRRRGQEARLRCSPMKGHSHVYWYRQLPEEGLKFMVYLQKENIIDESGMPKERFSAEFPKEGPSILRIQQVVRGDSAAYFCASSPPRVGYTFGSGTRLTVV.

The CDR3 bases are TGTGCCAGCAGCTTCGGGACAGGGATGGGGGTGGGCCACTTT. Amino acid sequence: CASSFGTGMGVGHF. The chain couples TRBV5-6 to TRBJ1-6; TRBD1 aligns across 9 bases. From germline, CDR1 is SGHDT and CDR2 YYEEEE. CDR3 length: 14 amino acids. With 2 bases clipped from V and 18 bases from J, the junction kept 12 bases outside the gene matches.

The genes are TRBV9 and TRBJ2-2, with D possibly being TRBD2 (6 bases). This CDR3 region has 16 residues. Germline values: CDR1 SGDLS, CDR2 YYNGEE. Deletions cut 0 bases from V and 9 bases from J, with 18 bases between. CDR3 in DNA: TGTGCCAGCAGCGTAGTAGCGGAGGGATGGGACCGGGAGCTGTTTTTT. As protein: CASSVVAEGWDRELFF.

V is TRBV5-3 and J is TRBJ2-5; tentatively, D is TRBD1 (6 bases). TRBV5-3 falls under the ORF class, with uncertain function. This CDR3 region has 18 residues. Between the trimmed V and J ends, which lost 0 bases and 1 base, there was a span of 19 bases. In DNA, the CDR3 is TGTGCCAGAAGCTTGGTAGACCGCTCGACAGGCGTCCAAGAGACCCAGTACTTC. This codes for CARSLVDRSTGVQETQYF.

This chain joins TRBV28 and TRBJ1-1; 7 nucleotides agree with TRBD1. CDR3 size: 14 residues. The V and J ends lost 1 base and 7 bases, in that order; junction bases with no gene match: 6. Germline V gives CDR1 MDHEN, CDR2 SYDVKM. CDR3 in amino acids: CASSLSWQGVEAFF. DNA of the CDR3: TGTGCCAGCAGTTTATCATGGCAGGGGGTTGAAGCTTTCTTT. The whole variable domain, filled in from reference TRBV28 and TRBJ1-1, reads DVKVTQSSRYLVKRTGEKVFLECVQDMDHENMFWYRQDPGLGLRLIYFSYDVKMKEKGDIPEGYSVSREKKERFSLILESASTNQTSMYLCASSLSWQGVEAFFGQGTRLTVV.

The V call is TRBV6-1, the J call TRBJ2-3, with 13 bases matching TRBD2. After removal of 4 bases from V and 5 bases from J, the junction contained 6 bases not matched to a gene. The CDR3 sequence is 16 residues long. Germline values: CDR1 MNHNS, CDR2 SASEGT. The CDR3 loop reads CASSVTSGGFLDTQYF. In DNA, the CDR3 is TGTGCCAGCAGTGTGACTAGCGGGGGGTTTTTAGATACGCAGTATTTT.

The chain uses TRBV5-1 and TRBJ1-6; D unclear. The V end was cut by 2 bases, the J end by 10 bases, with 10 bases between. The CDR3 loop spans 13 amino acids. From germline, CDR1 is SGHRS and CDR2 YFSETQ. CDR3 in amino acids: CASSLREGSPLHF. The CDR3 nucleotides read TGCGCCAGCAGCTTAAGGGAGGGATCACCCCTCCACTTT. Based on the CDR3 plus reference TRBV5-1 and TRBJ1-6, the full variable domain is KAGVTQTPRYLIKTRGQQVTLSCSPISGHRSVSWYQQTPGQGLQFLFEYFSETQRNKGNFPGRFSGRQFSNSRSEMNVSTLELGDSALYLCASSLREGSPLHFGNGTRLTVT.

The J gene is TRBJ1-2, the V gene TRBV2, with D perhaps TRBD1 (6 bases). The CDR3 totals 16 residues. V was shortened by 2 bases and J by 2 bases, with 15 bases between the two germline ends. Germline CDR1 and CDR2: SNHLY and FYNNEI. The CDR3 DNA sequence: TGTGCCAGCAGTGAATTTTTAGACAGGCCGAACTATGGCTACACCTTC. Its translation: CASSEFLDRPNYGYTF.